The 26 T cell receptor beta chains given below trace back to one sample, sequenced in a study of T-cell reconstitution after alpha-beta-depleted transplantation in children (dated by TCRdb to the mid-2010s). The library came from PCR. Sequencing used an Illumina HiSeq 2500. Molecular barcoding was employed in the preparation of TCR libraries, with unique molecular identifiers being used to normalize TCRbeta repertoire quantification. TCRdb itself trimmed the public reads at Q25 with fastp, ran MiXCR and retained productive beta chains. Here each entry gathers all rows of one CDR3 protein and keeps the most common genes and DNA. This sample has 220,000 or so distinct CDR3 sequences in its table, and around 7.8% of those were observed once. Jointly, the top ten make up less than 8% of the sample. What this sample's treatment or condition label stands for: allogeneic hematopoietic cell transplantation with graft depleted of TCRalphabeta T cells and CD19 B cells.

Here the sequenced sample was PBMCs, mostly from graft donor cells, taken 180 days after TCRalphabeta/CD19-depleted stem cell transplant. These receptors came from a male patient aged 10-17 years who had a stem cell transplant for acute lymphoblastic leukemia, so the T cells may come from the graft donor.

This clonotype showed up many times. The genes are TRBV4-3 and TRBJ2-7; maybe TRBD1 (6 bases). With 1 base removed from V and 0 bases from J, the gap between germline ends came to 7 bases. This CDR3 contains 14 residues. Germline V gene lookup returns CDR1 LGHNA and CDR2 YSLEER. The CDR3 is CASSQGTVSYEQYF. The CDR3 bases are TGCGCCAGCAGCCAAGGGACAGTCTCCTACGAGCAGTACTTC.

Many counts were recorded for this clonotype. V and J are TRBV10-2 and TRBJ2-1; D perhaps matches TRBD1 (6 bases). CDR1 and CDR2 (germline): WSHSY, SAAADI. This CDR3 contains 14 residues. V lost 0 bases, J lost 9 bases, and 12 bases lay in between. Here the CDR3 reads CASSESEQGTEQFF. Written as DNA, the CDR3 is TGCGCCAGCAGTGAGTCGGAACAGGGTACTGAGCAGTTCTTC.

This clonotype was seen many times. The J gene is TRBJ2-3, the V gene TRBV5-4; 8 bases fit TRBD2. The V and J ends lost 7 bases and 6 bases, in that order; junction bases with no gene match: 10. Germline assignment: CDR1 SGHNT and CDR2 YYREEE (reference sequence). This CDR3 region has 14 residues. The CDR3: CASRAGGLYDTQYF. CDR3 DNA sequence: TGTGCCAGCCGGGCGGGGGGCCTATATGATACGCAGTATTTT. The complete variable domain, with remaining parts taken from reference TRBV5-4 and TRBJ2-3, reads ETGVTQSPTHLIKTRGQQVTLRCSSQSGHNTVSWYQQALGQGPQFIFQYYREEENGRGNFPPRFSGLQFPNYSSELNVNALELDDSALYLCASRAGGLYDTQYFGPGTRLTVL.

This clonotype was counted many times. The chain links TRBV21-1 to TRBJ2-5; TRBD1 is the table's D call and was not checked against the DNA. TRBV21-1 is described as a pseudogene. This CDR3 comprises 14 residues. Written as DNA, the CDR3 is TGTGCCAGCAGCAAATGGGACAAACAAGAGACCCAGTACTTC. Protein: CASSKWDKQETQYF.

At least ten counts were recorded for this clonotype. This sequence joins TRBV11-2 and TRBJ2-1; 7 bases fit TRBD1. The J segment lost 8 bases and the V segment lost 2 bases, leaving 12 bases of the junction unmatched. This CDR3 has 16 amino acids. Germline lookup yields CDR1 SGHAT and CDR2 FQNNGV. CDR3: CASSLRGSQTGDEQFF. The CDR3 DNA reads as TGTGCCAGCAGCTTAAGGGGCAGCCAAACAGGGGATGAGCAGTTCTTC.

The sample holds many counts of this clonotype. The chain employs TRBV18 and TRBJ1-5; no reliable D call. The CDR3 has 16 residues. Trimming pared 3 bases from V and 1 base from J, leaving 13 bases between. In germline, CDR1 is KGHSH, CDR2 LQKENI. This CDR3 reads CASSPQRAGSNQPQHF. The CDR3 nucleotides are TGTGCCAGCTCACCCCAGCGGGCGGGAAGCAATCAGCCCCAGCATTTT.

This clonotype was counted many times. The rearrangement joins TRBV2 to TRBJ2-2, with D hard to call. Trimming removed 6 bases from V and 2 bases from J, with 10 bases in between. CDR3 length: 14 residues. CDR1 and CDR2 from the germline V gene are SNHLY and FYNNEI. CDR3 sequence reads: CASRQTINTGELFF. DNA for the CDR3: TGTGCCAGCAGGCAAACCATAAACACCGGGGAGCTGTTTTTT.

This clonotype was seen many times. The gene calls are TRBV18 and TRBJ2-7, with 7 positions matching TRBD1. Trimming cost V 6 bases and J 2 bases; bases outside gene matches: 13. The germline gives CDR1 KGHSH, CDR2 LQKENI. CDR3 length: 16 amino acids. The CDR3 coding sequence is TGTGCCAGCTCGGCCGGGACAGCAGGATTTCCCTACGAGCAGTACTTC. Protein: CASSAGTAGFPYEQYF. Full variable domain (remainder filled in from reference TRBV18 and TRBJ2-7): NAGVMQNPRHLVRRRGQEARLRCSPMKGHSHVYWYRQLPEEGLKFMVYLQKENIIDESGMPKERFSAEFPKEGPSILRIQQVVRGDSAAYFCASSAGTAGFPYEQYFGPGTRLTVT.

This clonotype was recorded many times. The V and J genes are TRBV6-5 and TRBJ2-5; D is perhaps TRBD2 (6 bases). This CDR3 spans 17 amino acids. The germline V gene has CDR1 MNHEY and CDR2 SVGAGI. Trimming left V 4 bases short and J 1 base short, with 19 bases between. The CDR3 loop is CASSLVGGEDFQETQYF. The CDR3 bases are TGTGCCAGCAGTTTAGTAGGCGGGGAGGACTTCCAAGAGACCCAGTACTTC.

V is TRBV11-3 and J is TRBJ2-3; D might be TRBD1 (6 bases). The CDR3 extends over 14 amino acids. The germline CDR1 and CDR2 sequences are SGHNT and YENEEA. V was cut by 4 bases and J by 7 bases, with 15 bases left in between. Here the CDR3 DNA reads TGTGCCAGCAGCTCGCTACAGGGCCCATATACGCAGTATTTT. Protein: CASSSLQGPYTQYF.

At least ten counts were recorded for this clonotype. The chain is built from TRBV12-3 or TRBV12-4 and TRBJ2-1; 11 bases map to TRBD2. This CDR3 has 17 amino acids. Trimming removed 5 bases from V and 6 bases from J; junction bases left unmatched: 12. CDR3 amino acids: CASSPRPGLAEFNEQFF. As DNA, the CDR3 is TGTGCCAGCAGTCCCAGACCGGGACTAGCGGAGTTCAATGAGCAGTTCTTC.

A note on this clonotype: Given a much more abundant clone one base away, this may be a read error. V and J are TRBV10-3 and TRBJ1-5; 9 nucleotides align to TRBD1. The CDR3 is 14 residues long. CDR1 ENHRY and CDR2 SYGVKD come from the germline V gene. CDR3 region: CAISPTGGKQPQNF. CDR3 DNA: TGTGCCATCAGTCCTACAGGGGGCAAACAGCCCCAGAATTTT.

Remarks on this clonotype: Just one base apart from a much larger clone, this may be a read error. This sequence joins TRBV3-1 and TRBJ1-5; D remains unclear. V was shortened by 2 bases and J by 1 base, with 9 bases between the two germline ends. CDR1 is LGHDT, CDR2 YNNKEL, per germline (reference sequence). CDR3 length: 15 amino acids. The CDR3 bases are TGTGCCAGCAGCCAATCTACGGGAAGCAATCAGCCCCAGCATTTT. Amino acids: CASSQSTGSNQPQHF.

This clonotype was recorded at least ten times. CDR3 loop: CATSDRVKDETQYF. The CDR3 region has the DNA TGTGCCACCAGTGATCGGGTCAAGGATGAGACCCAGTACTTC. The chain is built from TRBV24-1 and TRBJ2-5, with unresolved D. V was cut by 3 bases and J by 5 bases, with 12 bases left in between. CDR3 size: 14 residues. Germline CDR1 KGHDR, CDR2 SFDVKD.

This clonotype was counted ten times or more. The chain uses TRBV6-1 and TRBJ2-1; 7 bases are a match to TRBD1. J gave up 9 bases and V 1 base, and 6 bases lay outside the gene matches. Per germline, CDR1 MNHNS and CDR2 SASEGT. CDR3 length: 14 amino acids. The CDR3 sequence: CASSEDRGYGEQFF. The CDR3 DNA is TGTGCCAGCAGTGAAGACAGGGGTTACGGTGAGCAGTTCTTC.

This clonotype was picked up many times. V is TRBV12-3 or TRBV12-4 and J is TRBJ2-6, with 9 bases that match TRBD1. The CDR3 runs to 17 residues. The trim removed 3 bases at V and 0 bases at J, leaving 3 bases unmatched. DNA for the CDR3: TGTGCCAGCAGTTTTGAGACAGGGGGCTCTGGGGCCAACGTCCTGACTTTC. Its translation: CASSFETGGSGANVLTF.

This clonotype was seen many times. This chain joins TRBV5-1 and TRBJ2-7, with D possibly being TRBD1 (6 bases). Per germline, CDR1 SGHRS and CDR2 YFSETQ. Trimming stripped 0 bases from V and 4 bases from J, with 14 bases between. CDR3 length equals 15 residues. In DNA, the CDR3 is TGCGCCAGCAGCTTGGGGGGGCGAGCCTCTTACGAGCAGTACTTC. Translating it yields CASSLGGRASYEQYF.

This clonotype appeared many times. The rearrangement links TRBV7-2 to TRBJ1-1, with a weak D call TRBD1 (6 bases). Per the germline V gene, CDR1 is SGHTA and CDR2 is FQGNSA. V was shortened by 0 bases and J by 7 bases, with 15 bases between the two germline ends. The CDR3 runs to 15 residues. The CDR3 region is CASSLAGGLTGEAFF. CDR3 DNA sequence: TGTGCCAGCAGCTTAGCTGGGGGGCTTACGGGTGAAGCTTTCTTT.

Many counts were recorded for this clonotype. V gene TRBV11-2 combines with J gene TRBJ2-5; no clear D gene. V was cut by 3 bases and J by 0 bases, with 23 bases left in between. The CDR3 totals 19 residues. Germline CDR1 and CDR2: SGHAT and FQNNGV. CDR3 protein: CASSFPFGQNFGDQETQYF. As DNA, the CDR3 is TGTGCCAGCAGCTTCCCCTTCGGCCAGAACTTTGGTGACCAAGAGACCCAGTACTTC.

This clonotype was detected ten times or more. The genes are TRBV14 and TRBJ2-5; D tentatively fits TRBD1 or TRBD2 (5 bases each). Trimming pared 4 bases from V and 2 bases from J, leaving 14 bases between. In germline, CDR1 is SGHDN, CDR2 FVKESK. The CDR3 totals 15 residues. The CDR3, as DNA: TGTGCCAGCAGCCTGGGGGAACAGATACAAGAGACCCAGTACTTC. This sequence encodes CASSLGEQIQETQYF.

This clonotype showed up many times. The chain uses TRBV4-1 and TRBJ2-7, with 14 bases aligning to TRBD2. CDR1 is MGHRA and CDR2 is YSYEKL in the germline V gene. The junction had 6 bases not matched to a gene; V was cut back by 3 bases and J by 5 bases. The CDR3 runs to 16 residues. CDR3 amino acids: CASSQPGTSGSNEQYF. The CDR3, as DNA: TGCGCCAGCAGCCAGCCCGGGACTAGCGGGAGTAACGAGCAGTACTTC.

This clonotype was counted between two and nine times. This sequence joins TRBV20-1 and TRBJ2-5; 8 bases agree with TRBD1. The V and J ends lost 3 bases and 4 bases, in that order; junction bases with no gene match: 7. Per the germline V gene, CDR1 is DFQATT and CDR2 is SNEGSKA (reference sequence). The CDR3 is 14 amino acids. CDR3 residues: CSASRDRPRETQYF. For the CDR3, the DNA is TGCAGTGCTAGCAGGGACAGGCCAAGAGAGACCCAGTACTTC.

In this sample, this clonotype turned up many times. V gene TRBV9 combines with J gene TRBJ1-1; possibly TRBD1 for D (5 bases). Trimming shortened V by 3 bases and J by 8 bases, and 20 bases separated the two germline ends. Germline V lookup: CDR1 SGDLS, CDR2 YYNGEE. The CDR3 totals 15 residues. CDR3 residues: CASSEGRRDRGEAFF. The DNA for the CDR3 is TGTGCCAGCAGCGAGGGGAGGCGAGACCGAGGGGAAGCTTTCTTT.

This clonotype was counted many times. V usage is TRBV12-3 or TRBV12-4 and J usage is TRBJ2-2; 7 bases fit TRBD2. The CDR3 runs 14 residues. V shed 7 bases and J 4 bases; nucleotides not matched to a gene: 6. The CDR3 sequence is CASTVWGGTGELFF. In nucleotides, the CDR3 is TGTGCCAGCACCGTCTGGGGGGGCACCGGGGAGCTGTTTTTT.

The chain joins TRBV20-1 to TRBJ2-7; D uncertain. This CDR3 is built from 13 residues. V lost 0 bases to trimming and J lost 6 bases, with 12 bases between them. Per germline, CDR1 DFQATT and CDR2 SNEGSKA (reference sequence). This chain's CDR3 is CSARDPRVGEQYF. The DNA of the CDR3 is TGCAGTGCTAGAGATCCAAGGGTGGGCGAGCAGTACTTC.

This clonotype was seen many times. The chain couples TRBV11-3 to TRBJ2-1, with TRBD1 as a possible D gene (6 bases). Germline CDR1 and CDR2: SGHNT and YENEEA. V dropped 4 bases and J dropped 7 bases, with 20 bases sitting between them. This CDR3 is built from 16 residues. CDR3 in DNA: TGTGCCAGCAGCTCCAGGGACACCGCTGTCTCAAATGAGCAGTTCTTC. Translated, it gives CASSSRDTAVSNEQFF.